This T cell receptor (beta chain) is drawn from a study of blood T cells in healthy people across ages. Next came a second PCR, run for roughly 7 to 12 cycles, which used a sample-barcoded 5' primer along with a J-beta primer mix. TCRdb redid the calling of the 5' RACE reads with MiXCR, one entry per CDR3 protein. This table holds 1,500,000 or so distinct CDR3 sequences, almost 60% found once. This clonotype was counted only a few times. The CDR3 spans 15 residues. Germline lookup yields CDR1 MNHEY and CDR2 SMNVEV (reference sequence). V shed 0 bases and J shed 4 bases, with 13 bases lying between them. Peripheral blood from each donor was collected in a volume of 9.5 to 10 milliliters.

Sequenced sample: blood. The source of this sequence is a young man in good health. The chain employs TRBV27 and TRBJ2-7, with D possibly TRBD1 on 6 matching bases. This CDR3 is CASSLSRTAVYEQYF. The DNA of the CDR3 is TGTGCCAGCAGTTTATCCAGGACAGCCGTATACGAGCAGTACTTC.